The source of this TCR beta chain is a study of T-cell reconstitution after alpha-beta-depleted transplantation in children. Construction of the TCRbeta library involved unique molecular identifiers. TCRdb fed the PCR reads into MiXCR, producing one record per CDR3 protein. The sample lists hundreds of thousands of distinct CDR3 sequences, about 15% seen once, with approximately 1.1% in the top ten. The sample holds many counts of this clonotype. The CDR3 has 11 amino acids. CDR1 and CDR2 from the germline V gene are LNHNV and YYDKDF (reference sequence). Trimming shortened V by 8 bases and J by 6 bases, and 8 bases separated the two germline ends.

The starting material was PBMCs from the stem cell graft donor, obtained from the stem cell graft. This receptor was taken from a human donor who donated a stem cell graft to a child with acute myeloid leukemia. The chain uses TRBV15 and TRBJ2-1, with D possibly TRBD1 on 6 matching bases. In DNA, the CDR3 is TGTGCCACCCTACAGGGCAATGAGCAGTTCTTC. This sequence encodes CATLQGNEQFF.